The sequence of this T cell receptor beta chain was determined in a study of CXCR4 blockade with PD-1 therapy in pancreatic cancer. Findings and caveats of the study: More frequent amino acid clones had more nucleotide rearrangements, suggesting convergent selection.

On this clone: Its cognate antigen is unknown.

There are 13 residues in the CDR3. Germline CDR1 and CDR2: GTSNPN and SVGIG (reference sequence). V was trimmed by 3 bases and J by 1 base, leaving 9 bases between them. The assay was immunoSEQ multiplex PCR, and TCRdb's table has in-frame clones only and misses some. The sample has just over 8,000 clones; about 59% are singletons. The genes are TRBV30 and TRBJ1-1; no clear D gene. The receptor's source is a human donor with pancreatic ductal adenocarcinoma. The sequenced material came from tumor tissue. This CDR3 reads CAWRAQPNTEAFF. The CDR3 DNA follows: TGTGCCTGGAGAGCTCAACCGAACACTGAAGCTTTCTTT.